These 19 T cell receptor beta chains came from one sample sequenced in a study of siplizumab effects on memory and regulatory T cells. TCRdb's table, derived via immunoSEQ multiplex PCR, lists solely in-frame clones and lacks some. The data hold approximately 84,000 clones, with approximately 95% observed a single time. Specimen: CD8+ T cells sorted from blood. The source is a human donor in good health.

The chain links TRBV7-9 to TRBJ2-3; D is uncertain. Trimming left V 6 bases short and J 2 bases short, with 6 bases between. The CDR3 spans 12 residues. Germline loops: CDR1 SEHNR, CDR2 FQNEAQ (reference sequence). The CDR3 is CASRELTDTQYF. DNA for the CDR3: TGTGCCAGCAGAGAACTCACAGATACGCAGTATTTT.

The chain joins TRBV27 to TRBJ1-1; TRBD1 might be the D (6 bases). The CDR3 totals 14 residues. Germline CDR1 and CDR2: MNHEY and SMNVEV (reference sequence). Trimming stripped 2 bases from V and 0 bases from J, with 7 bases between. The CDR3 loop is CASSLRGMNTEAFF. The CDR3 DNA follows: TGTGCCAGCAGTTTAAGGGGGATGAACACTGAAGCTTTCTTT.

V and J are TRBV29-1 and TRBJ1-5, with TRBD1 matching over 7 bases. CDR1 is SQVTM and CDR2 is ANQGSEA in the germline V gene. Germline trimming cut 6 bases from V and 0 bases from J; bases unmatched to any gene: 5. The CDR3 is made up of 14 amino acids. For the CDR3, the DNA is TGCAGCGTCTCTACAGGGGCTAGCAATCAGCCCCAGCATTTT. Residues: CSVSTGASNQPQHF.

V gene TRBV7-9 combines with J gene TRBJ2-7; a possible D gene is TRBD2 (7 bases). This CDR3 contains 13 residues. Trimming stripped 8 bases from V and 0 bases from J, with 11 bases between. Germline CDR1 and CDR2: SEHNR and FQNEAQ (reference sequence). CDR3 in amino acids: CASREDSSYEQYF. CDR3 coding DNA: TGTGCCAGCCGGGAGGACAGCTCCTACGAGCAGTACTTC.

The chain recombines TRBV30 with TRBJ2-5; TRBD2 aligns across 7 bases. Germline CDR1 and CDR2: GTSNPN and SVGIG (reference sequence). V lost 1 base to trimming and J lost 7 bases; unmatched junction nucleotides: 6. There are 13 residues in the CDR3. Here the CDR3 DNA reads TGTGCCTGGAGTGAGGTGGGGGAGGGGACCCAGTACTTC. Protein product: CAWSEVGEGTQYF.

V usage is TRBV5-3 and J usage is TRBJ2-3, with D possibly TRBD2 on 5 matching bases. TRBV5-3 is an open reading frame whose function is uncertain. The V end was cut by 0 bases, the J end by 0 bases, with 26 bases between. The CDR3 contains 21 residues. CDR3 nucleotides: TGTGCCAGAAGCTTGGATCCCCTGCCGAGCGGTAGAACCCCTAGCACAGATACGCAGTATTTT. As protein: CARSLDPLPSGRTPSTDTQYF.

This chain joins TRBV27 and TRBJ2-3, with 8 bases lining up with TRBD2. The V gene's germline CDR1 is MNHEY and CDR2 SMNVEV (reference sequence). CDR3 size: 14 residues. With V trimmed by 6 bases and J by 7 bases, 9 bases remained unmatched. CDR3 residues: CASSQAGVGNTQYF. CDR3 coding DNA: TGTGCCAGCAGCCAAGCGGGAGTTGGGAATACGCAGTATTTT.

V is TRBV20-1 and J is TRBJ2-7; D not certain. V shed 0 bases and J shed 0 bases, with 0 bases lying between them. Germline V lookup: CDR1 DFQATT, CDR2 SNEGSKA (reference sequence). The CDR3 is 11 residues long. CDR3 DNA: TGCAGTGCTAGAGACTCCTACGAGCAGTACTTC. Translated, it gives CSARDSYEQYF.

The rearrangement joins TRBV5-4 to TRBJ2-6; 8 nucleotides agree with TRBD1. Germline trimming cut 3 bases from V and 4 bases from J; bases unmatched to any gene: 9. The CDR3 contains 17 residues. The germline gives CDR1 SGHNT, CDR2 YYREEE (reference sequence). CDR3 in amino acids: CASSYLPGGLGANVLTF. As DNA, the CDR3 is TGTGCCAGCAGCTACCTCCCAGGGGGCCTGGGGGCCAACGTCCTGACTTTC. Full variable domain (missing parts from reference TRBV5-4 and TRBJ2-6): ETGVTQSPTHLIKTRGQQVTLRCSSQSGHNTVSWYQQALGQGPQFIFQYYREEENGRGNFPPRFSGLQFPNYSSELNVNALELDDSALYLCASSYLPGGLGANVLTFGAGSRLTVL.

The CDR3 DNA reads TGTGCCAGCAGCGATACCCACTTAGCGGGAGAAACCTACGAGCAGTACTTC. This translates into CASSDTHLAGETYEQYF. This rearrangement joins TRBV7-9 to TRBJ2-7; 9 bases are shared with TRBD2. Unmatched junction bases numbered 13, after V lost 5 bases and J lost 2 bases. From germline, CDR1 is SEHNR and CDR2 FQNEAQ (reference sequence). CDR3 size: 17 residues. Filled out from reference TRBV7-9 and TRBJ2-7, the complete variable domain reads DTGVSQNPRHKITKRGQNVTFRCDPISEHNRLYWYRQTLGQGPEFLTYFQNEAQLEKSRLLSDRFSAERPKGSFSTLEIQRTEQGDSAMYLCASSDTHLAGETYEQYFGPGTRLTVT.

V gene TRBV19 combines with J gene TRBJ1-1; no firm D call. Between the trimmed V and J ends, which lost 6 bases and 3 bases, there was a span of 8 bases. Germline CDR1 and CDR2: LNHDA and SQIVND (reference sequence). This CDR3 has 12 residues. The CDR3: CASSPGYTEAFF. Here the CDR3 DNA reads TGTGCCAGTAGCCCAGGCTACACTGAAGCTTTCTTT.

This chain joins TRBV25-1 and TRBJ1-2; D perhaps matches TRBD1 (5 bases). Germline lookup yields CDR1 MGHDK and CDR2 SYGVNS. V was cut by 3 bases and J by 2 bases, with 10 bases left in between. This CDR3 has 14 amino acids. CDR3 DNA: TGTGCCAGCAGTGACCAGACAGTGAACTATGGCTACACCTTC. Translation gives CASSDQTVNYGYTF.

The V and J genes are TRBV6-4 and TRBJ2-7; D gene ambiguous. V lost 7 bases, J lost 0 bases, and 7 bases lay in between. This CDR3 spans 12 amino acids. Germline CDR1 is MRHNA and CDR2 is SNTAGT. This chain's CDR3 is CASMRFSYEQYF. The CDR3 DNA reads as TGTGCCAGCATGCGGTTCTCCTACGAGCAGTACTTC.

This chain uses TRBV15 with TRBJ2-2, with TRBD1 identical over 11 bases. Germline loops: CDR1 LNHNV, CDR2 YYDKDF (reference sequence). This CDR3 is 17 amino acids long. The V gene end was trimmed by 0 bases and the J gene end by 6 bases; junction bases not matched to a gene: 6. The CDR3 nucleotides are TGTGCCACCAGCAGAGATAGGGACAGGGGGTCGTCCGGGGAGCTGTTTTTT. Residues: CATSRDRDRGSSGELFF.

The V gene is TRBV7-9, the J gene TRBJ2-2; D may be TRBD1 or TRBD2 (5 bases each). There are 14 residues in the CDR3. Germline V gene sequence: CDR1 SEHNR, CDR2 FQNEAQ (reference sequence). Trimming took 4 bases from V and 4 from J, leaving 10 bases between them. CDR3 nucleotide sequence: TGTGCCAGCAGCTCCGGGACGGGCACCGGGGAGCTGTTTTTT. Translated, it gives CASSSGTGTGELFF.

The chain links TRBV4-1 to TRBJ2-5; D gene ambiguous. Germline V CDR1 and CDR2: MGHRA, YSYEKL. The CDR3 is 14 amino acids. V lost 5 bases and J 6 bases, leaving 16 bases between the germline ends. CDR3 nucleotide sequence: TGCGCCAGCAGCTCGGAACTCGGTAAGAAGACCCAGTACTTC. It yields the protein CASSSELGKKTQYF.

The chain couples TRBV9 to TRBJ2-6, with D perhaps matching TRBD2 (6 bases). Germline V gene sequence: CDR1 SGDLS, CDR2 YYNGEE. V was clipped by 0 bases and J by 0 bases, with 16 bases between them. This CDR3 is built from 19 residues. The CDR3 nucleotides read TGTGCCAGCAGCGTAGCGAGGGAGGAGATGGGCTCTGGGGCCAACGTCCTGACTTTC. It yields the protein CASSVAREEMGSGANVLTF.

The rearrangement links TRBV11-2 to TRBJ2-3, with 8 nucleotides matching TRBD2. The CDR3 is 14 amino acids. The V segment lost 4 bases and the J segment 5 bases; nucleotides outside the gene matches: 5. CDR1 and CDR2 (germline): SGHAT, FQNNGV. The CDR3 DNA follows: TGTGCCAGCAGCTCCGAGCGGGAGTTAGATACGCAGTATTTT. Translating gives CASSSERELDTQYF.

J is TRBJ1-1 and V is TRBV28; the D is unclear. Trimming shortened V by 3 bases and J by 0 bases, and 11 bases separated the two germline ends. The CDR3 extends over 15 amino acids. The germline V gene has CDR1 MDHEN and CDR2 SYDVKM. The CDR3 here is CASSFEHVMNTEAFF. The CDR3 region has the DNA TGTGCCAGCAGTTTCGAACACGTGATGAACACTGAAGCTTTCTTT.